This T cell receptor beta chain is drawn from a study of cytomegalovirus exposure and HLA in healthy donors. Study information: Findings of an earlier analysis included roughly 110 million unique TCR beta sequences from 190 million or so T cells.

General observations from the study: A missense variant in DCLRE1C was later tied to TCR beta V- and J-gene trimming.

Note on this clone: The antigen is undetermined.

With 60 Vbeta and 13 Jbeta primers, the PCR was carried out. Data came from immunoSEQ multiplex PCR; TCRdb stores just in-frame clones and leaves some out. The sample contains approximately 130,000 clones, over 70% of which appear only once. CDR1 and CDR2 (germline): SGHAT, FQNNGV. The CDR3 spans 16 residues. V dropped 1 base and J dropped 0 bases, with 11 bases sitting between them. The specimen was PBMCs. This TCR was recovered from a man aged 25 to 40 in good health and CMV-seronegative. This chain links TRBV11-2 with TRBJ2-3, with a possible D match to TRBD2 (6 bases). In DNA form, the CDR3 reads TGTGCCAGCAGCTTAGCGGGCGGGGCAAGCACAGATACGCAGTATTTT. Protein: CASSLAGGASTDTQYF.